These 17 T cell receptor beta chains came from one sample sequenced in a study of OX40 agonist ivuxolimab in advanced cancers. Method: immunoSEQ multiplex PCR; TCRdb's copy keeps in-frame clones and lacks some. The sample includes some 100,000 clones, about 90% of them seen just once. Sequences were derived from CD4+ or CD8+ T cells sorted from blood, sampled in a trial of the OX40 agonist ivuxolimab. The receptors derive from an adult with an advanced solid tumor such as melanoma, head and neck, liver or kidney cancer.

The chain's CDR3 is CASNYPNQPQHF. In nucleotides, the CDR3 is TGTGCCAGCAACTACCCTAATCAGCCCCAGCATTTT. V gene TRBV7-2 combines with J gene TRBJ1-5; the D is unclear. The ends were cut back, 7 bases at V and 4 bases at J, with 8 bases in the middle. The CDR3 has 12 amino acids. Germline V gene lookup returns CDR1 SGHTA and CDR2 FQGNSA.

The genes are TRBV11-3 and TRBJ1-3; 11 bases agree with TRBD1. V was clipped by 2 bases and J by 1 base; unmatched bases: 4. Germline loops: CDR1 SGHNT, CDR2 YENEEA. The CDR3 contains 17 residues. CDR3 sequence reads: CASSLFGQGASGNTIYF. The CDR3 DNA is TGTGCCAGCAGCTTATTTGGACAGGGGGCATCTGGAAACACCATATATTTT.

This chain links TRBV29-1 with TRBJ2-6; D call uncertain. The germline V and J ends were trimmed by 0 bases and 4 bases, with 7 bases remaining between them. The CDR3 is 14 amino acids. Germline loops: CDR1 SQVTM, CDR2 ANQGSEA. The CDR3 region has the DNA TGCAGCGTTGAAGATCCTTGGGGGGCCAACGTCCTGACTTTC. Translated, it gives CSVEDPWGANVLTF.

The rearrangement links TRBV2 to TRBJ2-7, with D uncertain. The V end lost 6 bases, the J end lost 3 bases, and 6 bases lay between the germline ends. The length of the CDR3 is 11 residues. Germline V gives CDR1 SNHLY, CDR2 FYNNEI. As DNA, the CDR3 is TGTGCCAGCAGACTTAGCTACGAGCAGTACTTC. This sequence encodes CASRLSYEQYF.

The chain uses TRBV29-1 and TRBJ2-3, with 10 nucleotides matching TRBD1. The V and J ends lost 7 bases and 3 bases, in that order; junction bases with no gene match: 7. CDR1 is SQVTM and CDR2 is ANQGSEA in the germline V gene. The CDR3 has 14 amino acids. CDR3 in amino acids: CSGAQDRGTDTQYF. The CDR3 bases are TGCAGCGGCGCCCAGGACAGGGGGACAGATACGCAGTATTTT.

This CDR3 reads CARPGQGPYEQYF. CDR3 coding DNA: TGTGCCAGACCGGGACAGGGCCCCTACGAGCAGTACTTC. The chain has TRBV14 and TRBJ2-7, with TRBD1 matching over 9 bases. Per germline, CDR1 SGHDN and CDR2 FVKESK. The CDR3 is 13 amino acids. V gave up 9 bases and J gave up 2 bases; unmatched junction bases: 5.

The chain recombines TRBV6-4 with TRBJ2-1, with D perhaps TRBD1 or TRBD2 (5 bases each). V lost 6 bases and J 12 bases, leaving 36 bases between the germline ends. Germline V gives CDR1 MRHNA, CDR2 SNTAGT. The CDR3 runs to 19 residues. CDR3 amino acids: CASSPPGGPAEGHVGGQFF. CDR3 coding DNA: TGTGCCAGCAGCCCACCAGGTGGTCCGGCAGAGGGGCATGTAGGAGGGCAGTTCTTC.

This clone came up once. V usage is TRBV27 and J usage is TRBJ2-5, with D perhaps being TRBD1 or TRBD2 (5 bases each). Per germline, CDR1 MNHEY and CDR2 SMNVEV (reference sequence). V gave up 1 base and J gave up 5 bases, with 11 bases separating them. CDR3 length: 14 amino acids. CDR3 in DNA: TGTGCCAGCAGTTTATTGGGGGTACAGGAGACCCAGTACTTC. As protein: CASSLLGVQETQYF.

The chain joins TRBV27 to TRBJ2-3; TRBD1 or TRBD2 may be the D gene (5 bases each). The CDR3 totals 18 residues. Trimming cost V 2 bases and J 1 base, with 19 bases left between them. Germline CDR1 MNHEY, CDR2 SMNVEV (reference sequence). The CDR3 region is CASSLEGSSWGRTDTQYF. In DNA, the CDR3 is TGTGCCAGCAGTTTAGAGGGCTCGAGCTGGGGCCGCACAGATACGCAGTATTTT.

The chain combines TRBV19 with TRBJ2-1; 8 bases match TRBD1. After removal of 4 bases from V and 4 bases from J, the junction contained 9 bases not matched to a gene. Looked up from germline, CDR1 is LNHDA and CDR2 is SQIVND (reference sequence). There are 16 residues in the CDR3. CDR3 residues: CASSTLTGGYYNEQFF. CDR3 DNA sequence: TGTGCCAGTAGTACCCTCACAGGGGGTTATTACAATGAGCAGTTCTTC.

This chain joins TRBV6-1 and TRBJ2-7; no reliable D call. V was cut by 6 bases and J by 5 bases, with 8 bases left in between. The CDR3 sequence is 11 residues long. CDR1 and CDR2 from the germline V gene are MNHNS and SASEGT. Written as DNA, the CDR3 is TGTGCCAGCAGCCGATACGACGAGCAGTACTTC. This codes for CASSRYDEQYF.

The J gene is TRBJ2-7, the V gene TRBV5-1, with TRBD1 identical over 7 bases. Trimming cost V 4 bases and J 5 bases; bases outside gene matches: 9. The germline V gene has CDR1 SGHRS and CDR2 YFSETQ. There are 14 residues in the CDR3. The CDR3 DNA follows: TGCGCCAGCAGCCTCCGACAGGGTGGTCACGAGCAGTACTTC. Translated: CASSLRQGGHEQYF.

The chain carries TRBV11-3 and TRBJ2-1, with D unclear. Looked up from germline, CDR1 is SGHNT and CDR2 is YENEEA. V was shortened by 1 base and J by 8 bases, with 21 bases between the two germline ends. The CDR3 length is 17 residues. The CDR3 DNA follows: TGTGCCAGCAGCTTAGGTTTCGTTACCACTGAGGACGATGAGCAGTTCTTC. It is translated as CASSLGFVTTEDDEQFF.

V gene TRBV21-1 combines with J gene TRBJ2-7; no check of the table's D call, TRBD2, against the DNA was made. TRBV21-1 is a documented pseudogene. This CDR3 region has 18 residues. The DNA for the CDR3 is TGTGCCAGCAGCCCTACCGGGAAACTAGCGGAGTCCTCCTACGAGCAGTACTTC. Translation: CASSPTGKLAESSYEQYF.

The V gene is TRBV7-2, the J gene TRBJ2-5, with 9 bases matching TRBD2. Trimming took 5 bases from V and 6 from J; bases not matched to a gene: 13. CDR1 and CDR2 (germline): SGHTA, FQGNSA. The length of the CDR3 is 16 residues. The CDR3 coding sequence is TGTGCCAGCAGCCGAAACGGCGGGAGGGCCGGTAAGACCCAGTACTTC. Protein sequence: CASSRNGGRAGKTQYF.

The chain employs TRBV2 and TRBJ2-5; D not resolved. Between the trimmed V and J ends, which lost 4 bases and 5 bases, there was a span of 14 bases. This CDR3 is built from 14 residues. Per the germline V gene, CDR1 is SNHLY and CDR2 is FYNNEI. For the CDR3, the DNA is TGTGCCAGCAGTGTGGGTCCAGCGTGGGAGACCCAGTACTTC. Its protein product is CASSVGPAWETQYF. Full variable domain (rest looked up from reference TRBV2 and TRBJ2-5): EPEVTQTPSHQVTQMGQEVILRCVPISNHLYFYWYRQILGQKVEFLVSFYNNEISEKSEIFDDQFSVERPDGSNFTLKIRSTKLEDSAMYFCASSVGPAWETQYFGPGTRLLVL.

V gene TRBV2 combines with J gene TRBJ1-5; D is uncertain. The CDR3 has 15 amino acids. Trimming took off 6 bases at V and 5 bases at J, with 17 bases between the two ends. Germline V lookup: CDR1 SNHLY, CDR2 FYNNEI. In DNA form, the CDR3 reads TGTGCCAGCAGCAGACTCCGAGGAGGTTATCAGCCCCAGCATTTT. It encodes CASSRLRGGYQPQHF.